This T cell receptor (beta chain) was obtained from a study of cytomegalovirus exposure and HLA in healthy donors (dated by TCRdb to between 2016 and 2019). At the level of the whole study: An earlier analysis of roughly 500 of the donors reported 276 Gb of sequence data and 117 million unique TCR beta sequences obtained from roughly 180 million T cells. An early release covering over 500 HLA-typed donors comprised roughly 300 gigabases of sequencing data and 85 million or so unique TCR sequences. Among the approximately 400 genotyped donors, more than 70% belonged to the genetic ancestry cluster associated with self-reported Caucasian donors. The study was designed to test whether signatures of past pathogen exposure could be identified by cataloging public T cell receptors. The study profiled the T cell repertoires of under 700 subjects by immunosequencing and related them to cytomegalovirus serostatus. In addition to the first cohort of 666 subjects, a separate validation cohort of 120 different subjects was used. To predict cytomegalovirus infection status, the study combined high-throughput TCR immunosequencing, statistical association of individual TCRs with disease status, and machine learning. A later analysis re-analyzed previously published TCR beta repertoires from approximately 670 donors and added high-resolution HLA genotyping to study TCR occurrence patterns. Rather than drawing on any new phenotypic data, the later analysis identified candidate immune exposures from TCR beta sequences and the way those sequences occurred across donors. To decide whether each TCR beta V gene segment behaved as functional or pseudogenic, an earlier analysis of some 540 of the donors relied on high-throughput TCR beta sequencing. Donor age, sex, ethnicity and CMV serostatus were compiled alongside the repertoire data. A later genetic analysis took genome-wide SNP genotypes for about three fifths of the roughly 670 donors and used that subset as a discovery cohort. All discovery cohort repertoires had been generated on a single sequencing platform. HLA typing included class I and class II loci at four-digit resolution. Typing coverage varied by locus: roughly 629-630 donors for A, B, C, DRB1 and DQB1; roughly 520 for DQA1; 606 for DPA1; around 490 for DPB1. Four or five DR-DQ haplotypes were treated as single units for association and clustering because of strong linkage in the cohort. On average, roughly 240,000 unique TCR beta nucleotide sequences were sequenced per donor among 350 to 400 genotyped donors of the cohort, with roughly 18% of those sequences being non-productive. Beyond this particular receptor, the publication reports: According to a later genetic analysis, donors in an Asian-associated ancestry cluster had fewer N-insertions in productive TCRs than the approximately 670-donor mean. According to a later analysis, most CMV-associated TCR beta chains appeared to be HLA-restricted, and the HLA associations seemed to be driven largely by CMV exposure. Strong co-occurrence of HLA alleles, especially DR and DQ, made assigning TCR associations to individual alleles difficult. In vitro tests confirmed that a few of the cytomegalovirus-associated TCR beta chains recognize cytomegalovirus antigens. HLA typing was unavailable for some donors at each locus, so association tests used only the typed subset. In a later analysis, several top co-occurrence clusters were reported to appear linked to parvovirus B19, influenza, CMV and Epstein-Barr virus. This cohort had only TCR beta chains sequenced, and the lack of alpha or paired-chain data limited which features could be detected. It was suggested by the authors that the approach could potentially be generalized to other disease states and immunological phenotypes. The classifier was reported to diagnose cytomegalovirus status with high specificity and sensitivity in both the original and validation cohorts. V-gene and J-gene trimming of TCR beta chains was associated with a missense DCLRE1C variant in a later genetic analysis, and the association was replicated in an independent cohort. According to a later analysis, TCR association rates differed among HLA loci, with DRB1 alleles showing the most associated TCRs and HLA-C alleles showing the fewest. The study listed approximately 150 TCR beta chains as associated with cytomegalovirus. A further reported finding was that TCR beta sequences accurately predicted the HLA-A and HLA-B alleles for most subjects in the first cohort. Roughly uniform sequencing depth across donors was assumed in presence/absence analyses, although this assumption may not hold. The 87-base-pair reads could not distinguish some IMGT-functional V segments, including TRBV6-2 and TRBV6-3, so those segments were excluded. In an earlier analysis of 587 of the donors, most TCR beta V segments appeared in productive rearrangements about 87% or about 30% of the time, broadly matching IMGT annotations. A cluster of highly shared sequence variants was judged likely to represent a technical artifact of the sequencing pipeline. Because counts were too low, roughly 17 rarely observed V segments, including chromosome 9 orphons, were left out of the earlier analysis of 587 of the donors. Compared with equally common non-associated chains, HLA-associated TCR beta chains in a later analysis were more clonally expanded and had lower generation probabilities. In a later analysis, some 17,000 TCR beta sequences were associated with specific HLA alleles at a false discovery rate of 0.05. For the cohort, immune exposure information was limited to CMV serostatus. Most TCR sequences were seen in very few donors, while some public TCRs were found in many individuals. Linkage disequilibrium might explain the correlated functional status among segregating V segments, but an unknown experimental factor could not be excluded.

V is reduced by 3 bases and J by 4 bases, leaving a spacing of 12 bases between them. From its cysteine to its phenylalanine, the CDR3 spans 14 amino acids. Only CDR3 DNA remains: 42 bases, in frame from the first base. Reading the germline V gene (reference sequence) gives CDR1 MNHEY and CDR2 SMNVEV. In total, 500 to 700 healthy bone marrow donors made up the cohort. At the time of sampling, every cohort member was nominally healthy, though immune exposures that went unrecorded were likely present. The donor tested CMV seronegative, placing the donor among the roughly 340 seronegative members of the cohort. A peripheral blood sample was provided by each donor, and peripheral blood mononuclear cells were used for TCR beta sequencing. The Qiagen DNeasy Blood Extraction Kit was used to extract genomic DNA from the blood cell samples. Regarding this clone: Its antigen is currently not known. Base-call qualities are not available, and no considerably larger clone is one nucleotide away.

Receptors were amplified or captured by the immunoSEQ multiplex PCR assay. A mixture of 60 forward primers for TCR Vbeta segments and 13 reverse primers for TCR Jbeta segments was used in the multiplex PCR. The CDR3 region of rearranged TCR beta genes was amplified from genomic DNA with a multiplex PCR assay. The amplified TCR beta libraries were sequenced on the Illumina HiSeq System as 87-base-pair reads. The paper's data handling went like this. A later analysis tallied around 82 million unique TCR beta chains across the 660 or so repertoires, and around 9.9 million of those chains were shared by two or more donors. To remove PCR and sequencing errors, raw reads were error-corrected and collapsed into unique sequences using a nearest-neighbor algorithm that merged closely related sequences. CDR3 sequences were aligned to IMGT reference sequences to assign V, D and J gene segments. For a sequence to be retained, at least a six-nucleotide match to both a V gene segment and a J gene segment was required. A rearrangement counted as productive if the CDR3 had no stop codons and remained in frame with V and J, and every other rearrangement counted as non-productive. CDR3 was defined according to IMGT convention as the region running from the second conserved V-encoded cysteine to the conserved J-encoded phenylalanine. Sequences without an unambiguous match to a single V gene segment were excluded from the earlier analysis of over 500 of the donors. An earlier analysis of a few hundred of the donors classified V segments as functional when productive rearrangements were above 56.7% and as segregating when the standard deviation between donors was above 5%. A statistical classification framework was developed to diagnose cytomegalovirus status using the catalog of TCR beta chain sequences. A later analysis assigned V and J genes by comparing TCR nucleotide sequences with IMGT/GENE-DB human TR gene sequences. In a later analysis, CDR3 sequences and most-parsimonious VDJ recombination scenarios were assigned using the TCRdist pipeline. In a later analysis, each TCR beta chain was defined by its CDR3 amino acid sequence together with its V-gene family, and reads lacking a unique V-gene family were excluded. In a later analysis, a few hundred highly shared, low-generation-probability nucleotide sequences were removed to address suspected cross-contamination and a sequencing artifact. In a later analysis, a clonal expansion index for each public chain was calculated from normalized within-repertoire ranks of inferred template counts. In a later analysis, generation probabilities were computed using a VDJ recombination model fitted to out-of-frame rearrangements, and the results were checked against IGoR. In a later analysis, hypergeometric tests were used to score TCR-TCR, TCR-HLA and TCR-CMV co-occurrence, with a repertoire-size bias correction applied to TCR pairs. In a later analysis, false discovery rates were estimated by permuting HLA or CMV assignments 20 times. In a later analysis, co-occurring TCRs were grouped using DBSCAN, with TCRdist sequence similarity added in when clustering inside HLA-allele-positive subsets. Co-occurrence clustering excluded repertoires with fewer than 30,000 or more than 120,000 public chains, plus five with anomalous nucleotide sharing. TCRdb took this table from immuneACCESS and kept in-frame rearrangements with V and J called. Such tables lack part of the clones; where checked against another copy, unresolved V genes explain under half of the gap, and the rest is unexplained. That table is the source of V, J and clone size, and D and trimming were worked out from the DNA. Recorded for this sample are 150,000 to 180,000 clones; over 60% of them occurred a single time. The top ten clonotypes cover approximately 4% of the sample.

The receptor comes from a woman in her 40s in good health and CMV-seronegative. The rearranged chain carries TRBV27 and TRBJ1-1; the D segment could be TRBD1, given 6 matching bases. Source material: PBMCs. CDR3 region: CASSFRGSGTEAFF. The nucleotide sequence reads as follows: TGTGCCAGCAGTTTTAGGGGGTCGGGCACTGAAGCTTTCTTT.